Below are 11 T cell receptor beta chains sequenced from a single sample in a study of beta chain features in type 1 diabetes. These TCRs are of unknown antigen specificity. Study findings and constraints: Across all four CD4+ subsets, people with type 1 diabetes showed modestly shorter TCRB CDR3s.

Sequencing targeted expressed TCRB transcripts, as all isolated RNA had been reverse transcribed. The table came from immunoSEQ multiplex PCR; TCRdb's copy has only in-frame clones and leaves some out. The sample has about 170,000 clones, around 8% seen once. The specimen was central memory CD4+ T cells from blood. The receptors derive from a woman aged 40 to 50 with type 1 diabetes.

The chain employs TRBV5-1 and TRBJ2-3, with 7 nucleotides matching TRBD1. This CDR3 has 16 amino acids. V gave up 2 bases and J gave up 1 base; unmatched junction bases: 7. Germline loops: CDR1 SGHRS, CDR2 YFSETQ. The CDR3 region is CASSLTTGAGTDTQYF. In DNA, the CDR3 is TGCGCCAGCAGCTTAACTACAGGGGCCGGCACAGATACGCAGTATTTT.

The chain links TRBV7-7 to TRBJ2-5; TRBD1 matches at 9 bases. Unmatched junction bases numbered 2, after V lost 4 bases and J lost 2 bases. The CDR3 is made up of 14 amino acids. Germline V CDR1 and CDR2: SSHAT, FNYEAQ (reference sequence). This CDR3 is CASSSGTGQETQYF. The DNA of the CDR3 is TGTGCCAGCAGCTCCGGGACAGGGCAAGAGACCCAGTACTTC.

The chain carries TRBV28 and TRBJ2-1, with 9 bases that match TRBD2. This CDR3 contains 14 residues. V lost 8 bases, J lost 8 bases, and 10 bases stayed unmatched. Germline values: CDR1 MDHEN, CDR2 SYDVKM. Here the CDR3 reads CASVKSSGNYEQFF. The CDR3 nucleotides read TGTGCCAGCGTGAAGTCTAGCGGGAACTATGAGCAGTTCTTC.

In its sample, this clone was seen a few times. V gene TRBV7-2 combines with J gene TRBJ2-1; 8 bases line up with TRBD2. CDR1 and CDR2 from the germline V gene are SGHTA and FQGNSA. The ends lost 1 base at V and 5 bases at J; junction bases unmatched: 7. The length of the CDR3 is 16 residues. The CDR3 bases are TGTGCCAGCAGCTTAGATGGTAGCGGGACTCACAATGAGCAGTTCTTC. This translates into CASSLDGSGTHNEQFF. The whole variable domain, remainder taken from reference TRBV7-2 and TRBJ2-1, is GAGVSQSPSNKVTEKGKDVELRCDPISGHTALYWYRQSLGQGLEFLIYFQGNSAPDKSGLPSDRFSAERTGGSVSTLTIQRTQQEDSAVYLCASSLDGSGTHNEQFFGPGTRLTVL.

This clone was picked up a small number of times. This chain uses TRBV5-1 with TRBJ1-1; no definite D call. From germline, CDR1 is SGHRS and CDR2 YFSETQ. The V and J ends lost 5 bases and 1 base respectively, with 12 bases between them. The CDR3 runs to 14 residues. CDR3 amino acids: CASRPSSGNTEAFF. CDR3 DNA: TGCGCCAGCAGGCCGTCGTCAGGGAACACTGAAGCTTTCTTT.

The sample holds many counts of this clone. DNA for the CDR3: TGTGCCACCAGCAGAGGGGCAAATCAGCCCCAGCATTTT. This codes for CATSRGANQPQHF. This chain connects TRBV15 to TRBJ1-5; D gene ambiguous. Germline CDR1 and CDR2: LNHNV and YYDKDF (reference sequence). Trimming cost V 1 base and J 4 bases, with 5 bases left between them. The CDR3 is 13 amino acids.

The chain employs TRBV7-9 and TRBJ1-1; D is undetermined. The CDR3 runs 14 residues. V lost 0 bases and J 3 bases, leaving 8 bases between the germline ends. The germline V gene has CDR1 SEHNR and CDR2 FQNEAQ (reference sequence). CDR3 protein: CASSLAESYTEAFF. The DNA of the CDR3 is TGTGCCAGCAGCTTAGCAGAGTCTTACACTGAAGCTTTCTTT.

The CDR3 nucleotides read TGCGCCAGCAGTCGGGAGCGGCAAGAGACCCAGTACTTC. This sequence encodes CASSRERQETQYF. This sequence joins TRBV4-3 and TRBJ2-5; TRBD2 is a possible D gene (6 bases). The CDR3 consists of 13 residues. The germline CDR1 and CDR2 sequences are LGHNA and YSLEER. The germline V and J ends were trimmed by 6 bases and 2 bases, with 10 bases remaining between them.

The rearrangement links TRBV10-3 to TRBJ2-7, with TRBD1 identical over 9 bases. The CDR3 is made up of 13 amino acids. With V trimmed by 6 bases and J by 2 bases, 2 bases remained unmatched. Germline CDR1 is ENHRY and CDR2 is SYGVKD. CDR3 sequence (DNA): TGTGCCATCAGGGACAGGGGTGCCTACGAGCAGTACTTC. Protein: CAIRDRGAYEQYF.

This clone was seen a few times. The rearrangement uses TRBV18 and TRBJ1-6; 9 positions agree with TRBD1. The junction had 7 bases not matched to a gene; V was cut back by 4 bases and J by 6 bases. The CDR3 is 16 amino acids. Looked up from germline, CDR1 is KGHSH and CDR2 is LQKENI. CDR3 sequence (DNA): TGTGCCAGCTCACGAGACCGGACAGGGGTTAATTCACCCCTCCACTTT. Translated, it gives CASSRDRTGVNSPLHF.

This clone was observed a few times. The chain links TRBV5-4 to TRBJ1-6; D ambiguous. CDR3 length: 13 amino acids. CDR1 is SGHNT and CDR2 is YYREEE in the germline V gene (reference sequence). Trimming cost V 4 bases and J 7 bases, with 9 bases left between them. The CDR3 spells CASSAYLNSPLHF. In nucleotides, the CDR3 is TGTGCCAGCAGCGCCTACCTGAATTCACCCCTCCACTTT.